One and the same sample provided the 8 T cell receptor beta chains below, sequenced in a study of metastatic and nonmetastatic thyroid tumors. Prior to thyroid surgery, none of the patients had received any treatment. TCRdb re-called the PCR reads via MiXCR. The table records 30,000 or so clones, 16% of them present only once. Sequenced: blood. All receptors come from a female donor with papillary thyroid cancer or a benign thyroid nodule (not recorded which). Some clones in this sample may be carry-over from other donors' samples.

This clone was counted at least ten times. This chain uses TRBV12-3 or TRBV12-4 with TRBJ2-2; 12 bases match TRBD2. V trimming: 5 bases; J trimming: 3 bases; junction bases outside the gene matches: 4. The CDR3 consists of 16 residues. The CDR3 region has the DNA TGTGCCAGCAGTCGGGGACTAGCGGGTTACACCGGGGAGCTGTTTTTT. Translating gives CASSRGLAGYTGELFF.

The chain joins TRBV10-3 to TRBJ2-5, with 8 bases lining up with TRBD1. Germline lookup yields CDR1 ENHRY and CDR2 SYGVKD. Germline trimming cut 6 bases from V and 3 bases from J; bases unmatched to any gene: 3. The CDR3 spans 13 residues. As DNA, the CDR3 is TGTGCCATCAGGGGGACAGGAGAAGAGACCCAGTACTTC. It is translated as CAIRGTGEETQYF.

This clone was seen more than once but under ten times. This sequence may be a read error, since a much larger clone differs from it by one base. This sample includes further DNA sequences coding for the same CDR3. The CDR3 coding sequence is TGTGCCAGCAGTTTATCGATTAAAGAGACTCAGTACTTC. This codes for CASSLSIKETQYF. The chain recombines TRBV27 with TRBJ2-5; the D is unclear. The CDR3 loop spans 13 amino acids. Germline CDR1 MNHEY, CDR2 SMNVEV (reference sequence).

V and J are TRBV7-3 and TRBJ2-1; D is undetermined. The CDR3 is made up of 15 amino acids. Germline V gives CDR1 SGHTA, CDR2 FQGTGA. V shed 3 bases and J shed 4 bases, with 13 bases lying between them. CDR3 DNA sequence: TGTGCCAGCAGCTTTAAGATTGGTTTGTACAATGAGCAGTTCTTC. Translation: CASSFKIGLYNEQFF. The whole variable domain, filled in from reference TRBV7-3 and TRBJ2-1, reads GAGVSQTPSNKVTEKGKYVELRCDPISGHTALYWYRQSLGQGPEFLIYFQGTGAADDSGLPNDRFFAVRPEGSVSTLKIQRTERGDSAVYLCASSFKIGLYNEQFFGPGTRLTVL.

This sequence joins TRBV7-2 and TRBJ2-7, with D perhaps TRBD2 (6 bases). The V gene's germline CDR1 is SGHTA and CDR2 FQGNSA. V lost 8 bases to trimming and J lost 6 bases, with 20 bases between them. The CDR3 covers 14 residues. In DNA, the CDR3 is TGTGCCAGCCTTAGAGCCAGTGACGGGGGCGAGCAGTACTTC. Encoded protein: CASLRASDGGEQYF. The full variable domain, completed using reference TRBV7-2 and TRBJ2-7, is GAGVSQSPSNKVTEKGKDVELRCDPISGHTALYWYRQSLGQGLEFLIYFQGNSAPDKSGLPSDRFSAERTGGSVSTLTIQRTQQEDSAVYLCASLRASDGGEQYFGPGTRLTVT.

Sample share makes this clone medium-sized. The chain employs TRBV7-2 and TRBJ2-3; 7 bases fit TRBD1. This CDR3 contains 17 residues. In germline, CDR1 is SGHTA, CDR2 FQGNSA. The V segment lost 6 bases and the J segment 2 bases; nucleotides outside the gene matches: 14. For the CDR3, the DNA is TGTGCCAGCAGACCCCCACAGGGGACATTCCCCACAGATACGCAGTATTTT. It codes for CASRPPQGTFPTDTQYF.

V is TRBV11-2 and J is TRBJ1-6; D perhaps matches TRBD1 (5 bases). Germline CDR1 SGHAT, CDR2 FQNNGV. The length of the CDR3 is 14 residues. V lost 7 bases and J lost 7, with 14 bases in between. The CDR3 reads CASTQDPGNSPLHF. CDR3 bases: TGTGCCAGCACCCAAGACCCAGGGAATTCACCCCTCCACTTT. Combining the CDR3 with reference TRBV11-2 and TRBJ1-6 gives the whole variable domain EAGVAQSPRYKIIEKRQSVAFWCNPISGHATLYWYQQILGQGPKLLIQFQNNGVVDDSQLPKDRFSAERLKGVDSTLKIQPAKLEDSAVYLCASTQDPGNSPLHFGNGTRLTVT.

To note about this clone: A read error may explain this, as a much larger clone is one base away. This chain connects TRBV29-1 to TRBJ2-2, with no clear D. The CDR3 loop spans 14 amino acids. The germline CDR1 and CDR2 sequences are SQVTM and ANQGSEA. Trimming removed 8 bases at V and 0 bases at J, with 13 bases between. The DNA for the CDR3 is TGCAGCTTAGAAAGCCTCGCGAACACCGGGGAGCTGTTTTTT. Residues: CSLESLANTGELFF.